Listed here are 30 T cell receptor beta chains from one sample, sequenced in a study of T cells in localized non-small cell lung cancer. Clones were sequenced by immunoSEQ multiplex PCR, and TCRdb holds only the in-frame ones, with some missing. The top ten clones hold around 32% of a sample with more than 20,000 clones, roughly 84% of them seen once. The sample consisted of peripheral blood, taken before any cancer treatment. These receptors were collected from a male donor aged 60 or older with stage I squamous cell lung carcinoma.

V gene TRBV5-1 combines with J gene TRBJ1-2, with D hard to call. The CDR3 is made up of 14 amino acids. CDR1 SGHRS and CDR2 YFSETQ come from the germline V gene. Trimming removed 2 bases at V and 8 bases at J, with 16 bases between. The DNA for the CDR3 is TGCGCCAGCAGCTTCCGAGGCAGCAAAGAAGGCTACACCTTC. It encodes CASSFRGSKEGYTF.

V gene TRBV5-8 combines with J gene TRBJ1-5, with 7 positions matching TRBD1. Germline CDR1 reads SGHTS; CDR2 reads YDEGEE. V dropped 4 bases and J dropped 0; count of bases not matched to a gene: 10. This CDR3 region has 17 residues. DNA of the CDR3: TGTGCCAGCAGCCTGATTTTCGGGACAGATAGCAATCAGCCCCAGCATTTT. Residues: CASSLIFGTDSNQPQHF.

The V call is TRBV7-2, the J call TRBJ1-1, with 10 positions matching TRBD1. Losses at the gene ends were 3 bases for V and 8 bases for J; bases not matched to a gene: 3. Germline V gene data show CDR1 as SGHTA and CDR2 as FQGNSA. CDR3 size: 13 residues. Written as DNA, the CDR3 is TGTGCCAGCAGCTTCCGGGACAGGGGCGAAGCTTTCTTT. This codes for CASSFRDRGEAFF.

This sequence joins TRBV13 and TRBJ2-7, with a possible D match to TRBD1 (5 bases). The germline V gene has CDR1 PRHDT and CDR2 FYEKMQ (reference sequence). V shed 0 bases and J shed 3 bases, with 9 bases lying between them. This CDR3 region has 14 residues. CDR3 in amino acids: CASSLGFQGYEQYF. For the CDR3, the DNA is TGTGCCAGCAGCTTAGGGTTTCAGGGCTACGAGCAGTACTTC.

The V call is TRBV7-9, the J call TRBJ2-7, with D hard to call. Germline CDR1 and CDR2: SEHNR and FQNEAQ (reference sequence). V was clipped by 0 bases and J by 5 bases, with 8 bases between them. This CDR3 is built from 13 residues. The CDR3 protein is CASSLALFDEQYF. In DNA, the CDR3 is TGTGCCAGCAGCTTAGCGCTTTTTGACGAGCAGTACTTC.

The V gene is TRBV30, the J gene TRBJ2-1; D perhaps matches TRBD2 (6 bases). The CDR3 length is 12 residues. The germline V and J ends were trimmed by 2 bases and 8 bases, with 10 bases remaining between them. CDR1 is GTSNPN, CDR2 SVGIG, per germline (reference sequence). CDR3 DNA sequence: TGTGCCTGGAGTCCGCGGGAAGATGAGCAGTTCTTC. Its protein product is CAWSPREDEQFF.

The rearrangement links TRBV6-1 to TRBJ2-4; 9 bases match TRBD1. The germline V gene encodes CDR1 MNHNS and CDR2 SASEGT. V dropped 1 base and J dropped 1; count of bases not matched to a gene: 5. The CDR3 sequence is 17 residues long. Here the CDR3 DNA reads TGTGCCAGCAGTGAAGTTGCCGGACAGGGGGCCAAAAACATTCAGTACTTC. Translation gives CASSEVAGQGAKNIQYF.

With respect to this clone: One end of the junction is discordant with germline, which a read error may explain. The chain couples TRBV7-7 to TRBJ2-5; 10 nucleotides agree with TRBD1. This CDR3 has 14 residues. Germline-derived CDR1 and CDR2 are SSHAT and FNYEAQ (reference sequence). CDR3 region: CASSLTGGLETQYF. In nucleotides, the CDR3 is TGTGCTAGCAGCTTGACAGGGGGCTTGGAGACCCAGTACTTC.

This chain joins TRBV7-8 and TRBJ1-5; D is undetermined. Between the trimmed V and J ends, which lost 5 bases and 4 bases, there was a span of 18 bases. Germline V gene sequence: CDR1 SGHVS, CDR2 FQNEAQ. The CDR3 covers 16 residues. This CDR3 is CASSNLPGTLNQPQHF. The CDR3 DNA sequence: TGTGCCAGCAGCAATCTTCCGGGAACACTAAATCAGCCCCAGCATTTT.

The rearrangement joins TRBV5-1 to TRBJ2-1; possible D gene TRBD1, 6 bases. The V gene's germline CDR1 is SGHRS and CDR2 YFSETQ. The V end lost 1 base, the J end lost 12 bases, and 14 bases lay between the germline ends. This CDR3 comprises 13 residues. The CDR3 DNA is TGCGCCAGCAGCTTGAACGGGCCCAGGGGGCAGTTCTTC. It translates to CASSLNGPRGQFF.

V gene TRBV30 combines with J gene TRBJ2-3; TRBD1 matches at 10 bases. The germline CDR1 and CDR2 sequences are GTSNPN and SVGIG (reference sequence). The CDR3 is 20 residues long. The V gene end was trimmed by 2 bases and the J gene end by 0 bases; junction bases not matched to a gene: 17. CDR3 loop: CAWSPRDRGILGSSTDTQYF. The CDR3 nucleotides are TGTGCCTGGAGTCCACGGGACAGGGGAATCTTGGGCTCTAGCACAGATACGCAGTATTTT. Based on the CDR3 plus reference TRBV30 and TRBJ2-3, the full variable domain is SQTIHQWPATLVQPVGSPLSLECTVEGTSNPNLYWYRQAAGRGLQLLFYSVGIGQISSEVPQNLSASRPQDRQFILSSKKLLLSDSGFYLCAWSPRDRGILGSSTDTQYFGPGTRLTVL.

The chain links TRBV5-1 to TRBJ1-1; 10 bases are a match to TRBD1. The CDR3 spans 16 residues. CDR1 is SGHRS and CDR2 is YFSETQ in the germline V gene. Trimming removed 4 bases from V and 6 bases from J; junction bases left unmatched: 12. The CDR3 is CASSPPGQGVRPEAFF. The CDR3 DNA is TGCGCCAGCAGCCCCCCCGGACAGGGGGTGAGGCCTGAAGCTTTCTTT.

Written as DNA, the CDR3 is TGCGCCAGCAGCTTGGGTCGGCAGTACGAGCAGTACTTC. Translating gives CASSLGRQYEQYF. This chain connects TRBV5-1 to TRBJ2-7; D not certain. Looked up from germline, CDR1 is SGHRS and CDR2 is YFSETQ. The CDR3 totals 13 residues. Trimming removed 0 bases at V and 4 bases at J, with 8 bases between.

This rearrangement joins TRBV20-1 to TRBJ2-5; the D gene is possibly TRBD2 (7 bases). The germline V and J ends were trimmed by 5 bases and 5 bases, with 9 bases remaining between them. Germline CDR1 and CDR2: DFQATT and SNEGSKA (reference sequence). CDR3 length: 11 residues. The CDR3 nucleotides are TGCAGTGCTGGGAGGGGGGAGACCCAGTACTTC. It yields the protein CSAGRGETQYF.

In its sample, this clone was seen once. This chain connects TRBV6-1 to TRBJ1-6; 9 bases agree with TRBD1. This CDR3 has 15 amino acids. The germline gives CDR1 MNHNS, CDR2 SASEGT. After removal of 3 bases from V and 6 bases from J, the junction contained 3 bases not matched to a gene. CDR3 region: CASSERTGVNSPLHF. The CDR3 DNA reads as TGTGCCAGCAGTGAGAGGACAGGGGTTAATTCACCCCTCCACTTT.

CDR3 in amino acids: CASSQRGLRGQETQYF. The CDR3 region has the DNA TGTGCCAGCAGCCAGAGAGGACTCAGGGGGCAGGAGACCCAGTACTTC. This rearrangement joins TRBV5-6 to TRBJ2-5, with TRBD1 matching over 8 bases. CDR1 is SGHDT, CDR2 YYEEEE, per germline. The CDR3 is 16 residues long. The J segment lost 5 bases and the V segment lost 4 bases, leaving 13 bases of the junction unmatched.

The chain has TRBV7-2 and TRBJ2-5, with 10 positions matching TRBD2. Germline assignment: CDR1 SGHTA and CDR2 FQGNSA. V was pared by 2 bases and J by 4 bases, with 4 bases of the junction left unmatched. The CDR3 covers 15 residues. The CDR3 nucleotides are TGTGCCAGCAGCTTAAGCGGGAGGGGAGGAGAGACCCAGTACTTC. Amino acid sequence: CASSLSGRGGETQYF. Looking up the rest from reference TRBV7-2 and TRBJ2-5 gives the full variable domain: GAGVSQSPSNKVTEKGKDVELRCDPISGHTALYWYRQSLGQGLEFLIYFQGNSAPDKSGLPSDRFSAERTGGSVSTLTIQRTQQEDSAVYLCASSLSGRGGETQYFGPGTRLLVL.

This rearrangement joins TRBV5-4 to TRBJ2-7; perhaps TRBD1 as D (6 bases). Trimming removed 3 bases from V and 2 bases from J, with 9 bases in between. Germline loops: CDR1 SGHNT, CDR2 YYREEE (reference sequence). This CDR3 contains 13 residues. The CDR3 is CASSSRDTYEQYF. The CDR3 nucleotides read TGTGCCAGCAGCTCCCGGGACACCTACGAGCAGTACTTC.

The chain recombines TRBV7-2 with TRBJ1-5, with D possibly TRBD1 on 5 matching bases. This CDR3 has 16 residues. V lost 3 bases, J lost 4 bases, and 16 bases lay in between. Germline assignment: CDR1 SGHTA and CDR2 FQGNSA. CDR3: CASSLVVGLPNQPQHF. CDR3 bases: TGTGCCAGCAGCTTGGTAGTGGGACTTCCTAATCAGCCCCAGCATTTT. Supplemented by reference TRBV7-2 and TRBJ1-5, the full variable domain reads GAGVSQSPSNKVTEKGKDVELRCDPISGHTALYWYRQSLGQGLEFLIYFQGNSAPDKSGLPSDRFSAERTGGSVSTLTIQRTQQEDSAVYLCASSLVVGLPNQPQHFGDGTRLSIL.

The genes are TRBV10-3 and TRBJ1-1; D unresolved. With 6 bases removed from V and 13 bases from J, the gap between germline ends came to 18 bases. The germline gives CDR1 ENHRY, CDR2 SYGVKD. The CDR3 sequence is 12 residues long. This CDR3 reads CAISSQKEEIFF. DNA for the CDR3: TGTGCCATCAGCTCACAAAAGGAGGAGATTTTCTTT.

The chain links TRBV7-2 to TRBJ2-7; TRBD1 matches 9 bases. The germline V gene has CDR1 SGHTA and CDR2 FQGNSA. This CDR3 spans 14 amino acids. V lost 5 bases and J lost 7; bases outside the gene matches: 9. CDR3 bases: TGTGCCAGCAGCCGGACAGGGGTGGGATGGGAGCAGTACTTC. Protein sequence: CASSRTGVGWEQYF.

This clone was seen a few times. As DNA, the CDR3 is TGCGCCAGCAGCCTCCACGGGACAGGGAAAAACATTCAGTACTTC. Protein: CASSLHGTGKNIQYF. The rearrangement joins TRBV4-3 to TRBJ2-4; TRBD1 aligns across 9 bases. The junction had 5 bases not matched to a gene; V was cut back by 4 bases and J by 4 bases. Germline lookup yields CDR1 LGHNA and CDR2 YSLEER. The CDR3 is 15 residues long.

V usage is TRBV2 and J usage is TRBJ1-1; D gene ambiguous. V lost 4 bases and J lost 5, with 11 bases in between. Germline loops: CDR1 SNHLY, CDR2 FYNNEI. This CDR3 is 13 amino acids long. The CDR3 protein is CASSGEGRTEAFF. CDR3 bases: TGTGCCAGCAGTGGGGAGGGTAGGACTGAAGCTTTCTTT. The full variable domain, in which reference TRBV2 and TRBJ1-1 provide the parts outside the CDR3, is EPEVTQTPSHQVTQMGQEVILRCVPISNHLYFYWYRQILGQKVEFLVSFYNNEISEKSEIFDDQFSVERPDGSNFTLKIRSTKLEDSAMYFCASSGEGRTEAFFGQGTRLTVV.

The chain combines TRBV9 with TRBJ1-1, with 7 bases aligning to TRBD1. Trimming at V came to 3 bases and at J to 5 bases, leaving 10 bases not matched to a gene. Germline CDR1 reads SGDLS; CDR2 reads YYNGEE. CDR3 size: 15 residues. The CDR3 here is CASSDPQGVITEAFF. DNA of the CDR3: TGTGCCAGCAGCGATCCCCAGGGGGTAATTACTGAAGCTTTCTTT.

The chain joins TRBV19 to TRBJ1-3; a weak D match, TRBD1 (6 bases). The CDR3 is 13 residues long. V shed 4 bases and J shed 7 bases, with 11 bases lying between them. Germline V gene sequence: CDR1 LNHDA, CDR2 SQIVND (reference sequence). In DNA, the CDR3 is TGTGCCAGTAGTAACCAGGGGCGGAACACCATATATTTT. Its protein is CASSNQGRNTIYF.

The V and J genes are TRBV4-1 and TRBJ1-3; no firm D call. The CDR3 is 15 residues long. The V end was cut by 0 bases, the J end by 7 bases, with 13 bases between. Per germline, CDR1 MGHRA and CDR2 YSYEKL. The CDR3 DNA sequence: TGCGCCAGCAGCCAAGATGAAGGGCGGTGGAACACCATATATTTT. Encoded protein: CASSQDEGRWNTIYF.

The chain employs TRBV6-5 and TRBJ1-5, with 10 bases aligning to TRBD1. Trimming removed 8 bases from V and 4 bases from J; junction bases left unmatched: 8. This CDR3 is built from 15 residues. Germline V CDR1 and CDR2: MNHEY, SVGAGI. The CDR3 sequence is CASDWDRGSNQPQHF. CDR3 coding DNA: TGTGCCAGCGATTGGGACAGGGGAAGTAATCAGCCCCAGCATTTT.

This chain links TRBV19 with TRBJ2-7; D might be TRBD1 or TRBD2, each matching 5 bases. The germline CDR1 and CDR2 sequences are LNHDA and SQIVND (reference sequence). This CDR3 comprises 13 residues. V dropped 3 bases and J dropped 6 bases, with 12 bases sitting between them. DNA of the CDR3: TGTGCCAGTAGTATTTCGAGGGACGGCGAGCAGTACTTC. Translating it yields CASSISRDGEQYF.

There are a few counts of this clone. The chain combines TRBV4-1 with TRBJ1-1; no clear D gene. Looked up from germline, CDR1 is MGHRA and CDR2 is YSYEKL. The germline V and J ends were trimmed by 1 base and 4 bases, with 10 bases remaining between them. This CDR3 spans 14 amino acids. In nucleotides, the CDR3 is TGCGCCAGCAGCCAAGGCCAGTATAGCACTGAAGCTTTCTTT. It is translated as CASSQGQYSTEAFF.

This chain joins TRBV9 and TRBJ1-1; D remains unclear. With 0 bases removed from V and 1 base from J, the gap between germline ends came to 13 bases. The CDR3 covers 16 residues. Germline V CDR1 and CDR2: SGDLS, YYNGEE. In DNA form, the CDR3 reads TGTGCCAGCAGCGTAGTAAACCCAGAAGGGAACACTGAAGCTTTCTTT. Protein: CASSVVNPEGNTEAFF.